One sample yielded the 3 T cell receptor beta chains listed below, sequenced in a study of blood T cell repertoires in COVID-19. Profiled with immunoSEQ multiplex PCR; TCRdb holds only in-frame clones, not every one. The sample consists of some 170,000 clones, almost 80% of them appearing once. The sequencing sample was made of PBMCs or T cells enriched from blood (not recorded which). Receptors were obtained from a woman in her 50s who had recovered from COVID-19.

CDR3 sequence reads: CASSLGQTLRGNQPQHF. CDR3 in DNA: TGTGCCAGCAGCTTGGGACAGACCCTTCGGGGCAATCAGCCCCAGCATTTT. The genes are TRBV5-6 and TRBJ1-5, with D perhaps matching TRBD1 (5 bases). V lost 0 bases and J 2 bases, leaving 15 bases between the germline ends. CDR1 and CDR2 (germline): SGHDT, YYEEEE. This CDR3 has 17 amino acids.

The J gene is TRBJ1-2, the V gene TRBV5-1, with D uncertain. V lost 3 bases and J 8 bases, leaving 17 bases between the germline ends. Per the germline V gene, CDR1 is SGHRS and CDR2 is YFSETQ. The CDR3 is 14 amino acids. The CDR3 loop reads CASSSLASMEGYTF. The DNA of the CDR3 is TGCGCCAGCAGCTCTTTAGCGTCCATGGAAGGCTACACCTTC.

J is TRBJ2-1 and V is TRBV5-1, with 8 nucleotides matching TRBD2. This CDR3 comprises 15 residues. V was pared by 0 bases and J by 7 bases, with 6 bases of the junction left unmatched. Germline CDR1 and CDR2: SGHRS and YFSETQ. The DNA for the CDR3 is TGCGCCAGCAGCTTGGATACGGGAGGGCGAAATGAGCAGTTCTTC. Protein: CASSLDTGGRNEQFF. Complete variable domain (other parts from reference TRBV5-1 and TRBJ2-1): KAGVTQTPRYLIKTRGQQVTLSCSPISGHRSVSWYQQTPGQGLQFLFEYFSETQRNKGNFPGRFSGRQFSNSRSEMNVSTLELGDSALYLCASSLDTGGRNEQFFGPGTRLTVL.